This TCR beta chain stems from a study of shared clonotypes between healthy human individuals. Germline CDR1 is SNHLY and CDR2 is FYNNEI. Trimming removed 4 bases from V and 7 bases from J, with 4 bases in between. The CDR3 runs 11 residues. Method: immunoSEQ multiplex PCR; TCRdb's copy keeps in-frame clones and lacks some. This table holds 600,000 to 750,000 clones, over 60% found once. The clonotype comes from a woman in her twenties or thirties in good health. The material sequenced was memory CD4+ T cells sorted from blood. Specified subset: CD45RA-negative fraction. The chain carries TRBV2 and TRBJ1-4; D gene unclear. The CDR3 DNA reads TGTGCCAGCAGTGCGGCTGAAAAACTGTTTTTT. This sequence encodes CASSAAEKLFF.